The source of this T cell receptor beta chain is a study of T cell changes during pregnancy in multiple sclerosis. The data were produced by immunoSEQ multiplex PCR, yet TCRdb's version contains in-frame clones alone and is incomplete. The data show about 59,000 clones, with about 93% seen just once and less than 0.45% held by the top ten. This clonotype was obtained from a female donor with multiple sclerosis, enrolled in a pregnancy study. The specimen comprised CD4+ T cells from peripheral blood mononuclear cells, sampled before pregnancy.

The CDR3 DNA sequence: TGCGCCAGCAGCCGTACGCAGGATGAGCAGTTCTTC. Its protein is CASSRTQDEQFF. The rearrangement links TRBV4-3 to TRBJ2-1; D ambiguous. This CDR3 is 12 amino acids long. CDR1 LGHNA and CDR2 YSLEER come from the germline V gene. Trimming left V 4 bases short and J 8 bases short, with 9 bases between.